One sample yielded the 19 T cell receptor beta chains listed below, sequenced in a study of T cell responses to AZD1222 COVID-19 vaccine. Clones were read by immunoSEQ multiplex PCR, and TCRdb kept only the in-frame ones, dropping some. Of roughly 130,000 clones in the sample, approximately 92% were seen once. Sequenced here: peripheral blood, sampled on day 0 of AZD1222 vaccination. Receptors were obtained from an adult in good health.

This chain uses TRBV7-9 with TRBJ1-1; D gene ambiguous. V dropped 7 bases and J dropped 5 bases, with 14 bases sitting between them. Germline CDR1 is SEHNR and CDR2 is FQNEAQ (reference sequence). The CDR3 spans 13 residues. The DNA of the CDR3 is TGTGCCAGCACCCCCGACACCGGGACTGAAGCTTTCTTT. The encoded protein is CASTPDTGTEAFF.

The chain couples TRBV12-5 to TRBJ1-5; perhaps TRBD1 as D (6 bases). Trimming stripped 4 bases from V and 7 bases from J, with 35 bases between. The CDR3 runs to 21 residues. Per germline, CDR1 LGHNT and CDR2 FRNRAP. The CDR3 DNA reads as TGTGCTAGTGGTTCCTCCCCGAGTTCAGGGGTTGTGGGCCTACGGAGGCAGCCCCAGCATTTT. This translates into CASGSSPSSGVVGLRRQPQHF.

The J gene is TRBJ2-5, the V gene TRBV4-3, with D possibly TRBD2 on 7 matching bases. Trimming pared 0 bases from V and 5 bases from J, leaving 13 bases between. The CDR3 totals 15 residues. Germline V gives CDR1 LGHNA, CDR2 YSLEER. The DNA for the CDR3 is TGCGCCAGCAGCCAAGATGGGAGGGGGGAGGAGACCCAGTACTTC. This sequence encodes CASSQDGRGEETQYF.

V usage is TRBV5-4 and J usage is TRBJ1-2; D unclear. This CDR3 contains 12 residues. The ends were cut back, 0 bases at V and 8 bases at J, with 8 bases in the middle. Germline values: CDR1 SGHNT, CDR2 YYREEE (reference sequence). For the CDR3, the DNA is TGTGCCAGCAGCTTGGGGGGAGGCGGCTACACCTTC. Translation gives CASSLGGGGYTF.

CDR3 sequence: CASSHAGVNQPQHF. The CDR3 region has the DNA TGCGCCAGCAGCCACGCAGGGGTCAATCAGCCCCAGCATTTT. The chain employs TRBV4-1 and TRBJ1-5; D might be TRBD1 (6 bases). Germline V gives CDR1 MGHRA, CDR2 YSYEKL. Trimming took off 3 bases at V and 3 bases at J, with 9 bases between the two ends. This CDR3 comprises 14 residues.

This clone has a handful of counts. Written as DNA, the CDR3 is TGTGCCACCAGTGCTTTTGAGACCCAGTACTTC. Translated, it gives CATSAFETQYF. The chain couples TRBV24-1 to TRBJ2-5, with no clear D. The CDR3 loop spans 11 amino acids. CDR1 is KGHDR and CDR2 is SFDVKD in the germline V gene. Between the trimmed V and J ends, which lost 5 bases and 5 bases, there was a span of 5 bases.

The chain recombines TRBV6-5 with TRBJ1-2; D uncertain. Germline CDR1 and CDR2: MNHEY and SVGAGI. The CDR3 runs to 14 residues. V shed 2 bases and J shed 0 bases, with 7 bases lying between them. The CDR3 DNA sequence: TGTGCCAGCAGTTACAGGGCGGCTAACTATGGCTACACCTTC. Its translation: CASSYRAANYGYTF.

The chain links TRBV13 to TRBJ2-5; 11 nucleotides line up with TRBD2. CDR3 length: 19 residues. Germline-derived CDR1 and CDR2 are PRHDT and FYEKMQ (reference sequence). The V and J ends lost 1 base and 5 bases, in that order; junction bases with no gene match: 15. The CDR3 region is CASSLESVAGGPQWETQYF. CDR3 DNA: TGTGCCAGCAGCTTAGAGTCAGTAGCGGGAGGGCCCCAGTGGGAGACCCAGTACTTC.

V is TRBV4-3 and J is TRBJ1-2, with D possibly matching TRBD1 (5 bases). V gave up 0 bases and J gave up 5 bases, with 19 bases separating them. Germline CDR1 is LGHNA and CDR2 is YSLEER. CDR3 length: 17 amino acids. The CDR3 is CASSQDSGDPAGYGYTF. CDR3 DNA: TGCGCCAGCAGCCAAGATTCTGGGGACCCCGCTGGGTATGGCTACACCTTC.

The chain combines TRBV11-2 with TRBJ1-1, with D possibly being TRBD1 (5 bases). The germline V and J ends were trimmed by 5 bases and 1 base, with 14 bases remaining between them. The germline CDR1 and CDR2 sequences are SGHAT and FQNNGV. The CDR3 extends over 15 amino acids. The CDR3 is CASSRSVQGNTEAFF. Here the CDR3 DNA reads TGTGCCAGCAGCCGTAGTGTTCAGGGGAACACTGAAGCTTTCTTT. Combining the CDR3 with reference TRBV11-2 and TRBJ1-1 gives the whole variable domain EAGVAQSPRYKIIEKRQSVAFWCNPISGHATLYWYQQILGQGPKLLIQFQNNGVVDDSQLPKDRFSAERLKGVDSTLKIQPAKLEDSAVYLCASSRSVQGNTEAFFGQGTRLTVV.

This clone was found once. This chain links TRBV9 with TRBJ1-1; D gene unclear. Germline V CDR1 and CDR2: SGDLS, YYNGEE. The CDR3 has 13 residues. Trimming removed 7 bases at V and 0 bases at J, with 10 bases between. CDR3 in DNA: TGTGCCAGCGAGCCAGGTATGAACACTGAAGCTTTCTTT. The encoded protein is CASEPGMNTEAFF.

The chain couples TRBV7-8 to TRBJ2-5; possible D gene TRBD2, 7 bases. Between the trimmed V and J ends, which lost 6 bases and 5 bases, there was a span of 10 bases. The CDR3 has 12 amino acids. Per germline, CDR1 SGHVS and CDR2 FQNEAQ. CDR3 sequence: CASRRGLETQYF. CDR3 nucleotide sequence: TGTGCCAGCAGGCGGGGGCTGGAGACCCAGTACTTC.

The chain employs TRBV10-3 and TRBJ2-1, with D hard to call. Germline CDR1 is ENHRY and CDR2 is SYGVKD. V lost 7 bases and J lost 9, with 19 bases in between. The CDR3 is 14 residues long. CDR3 amino acids: CAINMMLGESEQFF. CDR3 in DNA: TGTGCCATCAATATGATGCTCGGTGAGAGTGAGCAGTTCTTC.

This chain links TRBV7-2 with TRBJ1-1; TRBD1 matches 8 bases. Germline CDR1 SGHTA, CDR2 FQGNSA. The CDR3 has 13 amino acids. With 5 bases clipped from V and 1 base from J, the junction kept 0 bases outside the gene matches. CDR3 sequence reads: CASSGQGNTEAFF. In DNA form, the CDR3 reads TGTGCCAGCAGCGGACAGGGGAACACTGAAGCTTTCTTT.

Here the CDR3 reads CASSLRDRGRFF. CDR3 DNA: TGTGCCAGCAGTTTAAGGGACAGGGGACGATTCTTT. This chain links TRBV28 with TRBJ1-1; TRBD1 matches at 10 bases. The germline V gene encodes CDR1 MDHEN and CDR2 SYDVKM. The CDR3 length is 12 residues. V shed 2 bases, J shed 14 bases, and the junction held 5 bases outside the gene matches.

V is TRBV18 and J is TRBJ1-1; D gene uncertain. CDR1 and CDR2 from the germline V gene are KGHSH and LQKENI. The CDR3 is made up of 17 amino acids. V lost 4 bases to trimming and J lost 4 bases, with 22 bases between them. CDR3 in DNA: TGTGCCAGCTCACTTAATGTACGTCGGGATCTCGGCACTGAAGCTTTCTTT. This encodes CASSLNVRRDLGTEAFF.

This chain uses TRBV28 with TRBJ2-7, with D perhaps TRBD2 (6 bases). V was trimmed by 6 bases and J by 2 bases, leaving 11 bases between them. This CDR3 region has 13 residues. Germline V CDR1 and CDR2: MDHEN, SYDVKM. The CDR3, as DNA: TGTGCCAGCAGCCACGGGGGTGCCTACGAGCAGTACTTC. It is translated as CASSHGGAYEQYF.

This chain links TRBV14 with TRBJ2-7; the D is unclear. CDR1 is SGHDN, CDR2 FVKESK, per germline. Trimming removed 4 bases at V and 3 bases at J, with 13 bases between. This CDR3 has 14 amino acids. CDR3 coding DNA: TGTGCCAGCAGCCGGCGTGGCCAAATCTACGAGCAGTACTTC. Its protein is CASSRRGQIYEQYF. The whole variable domain, filled in from reference TRBV14 and TRBJ2-7, reads EAGVTQFPSHSVIEKGQTVTLRCDPISGHDNLYWYRRVMGKEIKFLLHFVKESKQDESGMPNNRFLAERTGGTYSTLKVQPAELEDSGVYFCASSRRGQIYEQYFGPGTRLTVT.

The chain couples TRBV7-6 to TRBJ2-2; no reliable D call. The CDR3 contains 16 residues. V dropped 5 bases and J dropped 1 base, with 14 bases sitting between them. Germline V gene sequence: CDR1 SGHVS, CDR2 FNYEAQ. CDR3 nucleotides: TGTGCCAGCAGCCCCGTTACCTCCGAGAACACCGGGGAGCTGTTTTTT. As protein: CASSPVTSENTGELFF.